The 5 T cell receptor beta chains below come from one sample, sequenced in a study of T cell responses to AZD1222 COVID-19 vaccine (dated by TCRdb to the early 2020s). The time point label, as the study defines it: baseline before first vaccination. Receptors were amplified or captured by the immunoSEQ multiplex PCR assay. What TCRdb holds here is the immuneACCESS table cut down to in-frame rearrangements. Part of the clones is not present; checked against another copy, under half of the missing clones reflect an unresolved V gene, and the others are unexplained. The sample table holds about 100,000 clones, of which around nine tenths were seen once. Around a sixth of the sample is in the top ten clones. Sequences were derived from peripheral blood, sampled on day 0 of AZD1222 vaccination. Receptor source: an adult in good health.

Concerning this clone itself: Distinct nucleotide sequences in the sample also encode this CDR3. V usage is TRBV3-1 (or the pseudogene TRBV3-2) and J usage is TRBJ2-7; a weak D match, TRBD2 (5 bases). V lost 2 bases and J lost 3, with 5 bases in between. The CDR3 covers 12 residues. The germline V gene has CDR1 LGHDT and CDR2 YNNKEL (reference sequence). The CDR3 loop reads CASSQRGYEQYF. CDR3 sequence (DNA): TGTGCCAGCAGCCAACGGGGCTACGAGCAGTACTTC.

The chain recombines TRBV11-3 with TRBJ1-6; D is perhaps TRBD1 (6 bases). Germline V lookup: CDR1 SGHNT, CDR2 YENEEA. Trimming pared 0 bases from V and 10 bases from J, leaving 7 bases between. CDR3 size: 13 residues. This chain's CDR3 is CASSLDQGSPLHF. CDR3 DNA: TGTGCCAGCAGCTTAGATCAGGGGTCACCCCTCCACTTT.

The chain carries TRBV4-2 and TRBJ1-4; D is perhaps TRBD1 (5 bases). Deletions cut 0 bases from V and 2 bases from J, with 13 bases between. CDR1 LGHNA and CDR2 YNFKEQ come from the germline V gene. This CDR3 comprises 17 residues. The CDR3 spells CASSQDGGIKTNEKLFF. The CDR3 coding sequence is TGTGCCAGCAGCCAAGATGGGGGAATCAAGACTAATGAAAAACTGTTTTTT.

V and J are TRBV4-1 and TRBJ2-7; possibly TRBD1 or TRBD2 for D (6 bases each). This CDR3 spans 16 amino acids. Germline-derived CDR1 and CDR2 are MGHRA and YSYEKL. Between the trimmed V and J ends, which lost 2 bases and 3 bases, there was a span of 17 bases. CDR3 bases: TGCGCCAGCAGCCAACAGGGGTTGCGGGGTCACTACGAGCAGTACTTC. Translating gives CASSQQGLRGHYEQYF.

This chain joins TRBV12-5 and TRBJ2-7, with unresolved D. The CDR3 length is 17 residues. The germline CDR1 and CDR2 sequences are LGHNT and FRNRAP. The V gene lost 0 bases and the J gene lost 2 bases, with 17 bases spanning the gap. CDR3 sequence: CASGLVPTPSVPYEQYF. The CDR3 DNA follows: TGTGCTAGTGGTTTGGTACCGACACCCTCAGTCCCCTACGAGCAGTACTTC.